This TCR beta chain was retrieved from a study of blood T cell repertoires in COVID-19. Across the study: Sample material is recorded as cDNA or gDNA derived from T cells, B-cell-depleted T cells, or PBMCs.

Sequencing used immunoSEQ multiplex PCR; TCRdb keeps in-frame clones, though not all of them. The table lists roughly 420,000 clones, roughly 90% of them singletons. The germline V gene encodes CDR1 KGHSH and CDR2 LQKENI. The CDR3 is 13 residues long. Trimming stripped 3 bases from V and 1 base from J, with 6 bases between. Everyone who took part was roughly 18 to 89 years old, and they came from about two dozen US areas. Self-reported history from a screening survey and questionnaire set each donor's cohort. Concerning this clone itself: The identical CDR3 is also encoded by other nucleotide sequences in the sample.

This chain links TRBV18 with TRBJ1-1; a possible D gene is TRBD1 (6 bases). Sequencing was carried out using PBMCs or T cells enriched from blood (not recorded which). This receptor was identified in a woman aged 25 to 39 with acute COVID-19. The CDR3 region is CASSPTGNTEAFF. CDR3 coding DNA: TGTGCCAGCTCACCGACAGGGAACACTGAAGCTTTCTTT. The full variable domain, in which reference TRBV18 and TRBJ1-1 provide the parts outside the CDR3, is NAGVMQNPRHLVRRRGQEARLRCSPMKGHSHVYWYRQLPEEGLKFMVYLQKENIIDESGMPKERFSAEFPKEGPSILRIQQVVRGDSAAYFCASSPTGNTEAFFGQGTRLTVV.